The 19 T cell receptor beta chains below were found in one sample sequenced in a study of T cell changes during pregnancy in multiple sclerosis. Sequenced by immunoSEQ multiplex PCR; TCRdb stores in-frame clones only, minus some. The repertoire holds tens of thousands of clones, with about 90% as singletons. Sequencing was performed on peripheral blood, taken in the first trimester of pregnancy. The receptors were gathered from a female donor in good health, enrolled as a control in a pregnancy study.

The chain recombines TRBV28 with TRBJ2-1; no definite D call. Germline CDR1 is MDHEN and CDR2 is SYDVKM. The CDR3 length is 15 residues. Between the trimmed V and J ends, which lost 3 bases and 3 bases, there was a span of 12 bases. The CDR3 DNA sequence: TGTGCCAGCAGTTTCCTGACGGAGAACTACAATGAGCAGTTCTTC. Its translation: CASSFLTENYNEQFF.

The chain uses TRBV19 and TRBJ2-1, with 12 nucleotides matching TRBD2. The CDR3 sequence is 15 residues long. Trimming cost V 4 bases and J 4 bases; bases outside gene matches: 2. Germline CDR1 reads LNHDA; CDR2 reads SQIVND (reference sequence). CDR3 DNA: TGTGCCAGTAGTACCGGGACTAGCGGGTACAATGAGCAGTTCTTC. Its translation is CASSTGTSGYNEQFF.

This sequence joins TRBV7-8 and TRBJ2-1; the match to TRBD1 covers 12 bases. The CDR3 has 21 amino acids. V shed 5 bases, J shed 3 bases, and the junction held 20 bases outside the gene matches. In germline, CDR1 is SGHVS, CDR2 FQNEAQ. The CDR3 DNA reads TGTGCCAGCAGCGGTCCCCCGGAACAGGGGACAGGGGGCATCGGCTACAATGAGCAGTTCTTC. Translated, it gives CASSGPPEQGTGGIGYNEQFF.

A note on this clone: Distinct nucleotide sequences in the sample also encode this CDR3. V gene TRBV4-3 combines with J gene TRBJ2-2, with 9 bases lining up with TRBD2. V dropped 4 bases and J dropped 3; count of bases not matched to a gene: 6. Germline V CDR1 and CDR2: LGHNA, YSLEER. This CDR3 has 16 residues. DNA of the CDR3: TGCGCCAGCAGCCCTCTGACTAGCGGACACACCGGGGAGCTGTTTTTT. It specifies CASSPLTSGHTGELFF.

This rearrangement joins TRBV19 to TRBJ2-1; 7 nucleotides match TRBD1. V shed 5 bases, J shed 8 bases, and the junction held 9 bases outside the gene matches. Looked up from germline, CDR1 is LNHDA and CDR2 is SQIVND (reference sequence). This CDR3 region has 14 residues. This CDR3 reads CASSRQGTLDEQFF. The CDR3 region has the DNA TGTGCCAGTAGTCGACAGGGAACCCTCGATGAGCAGTTCTTC.

The chain uses TRBV10-3 and TRBJ2-5, with 8 bases that match TRBD1. CDR1 ENHRY and CDR2 SYGVKD come from the germline V gene. V dropped 6 bases and J dropped 1; count of bases not matched to a gene: 1. The CDR3 is 13 residues long. The CDR3 nucleotides are TGTGCCATCAGCACAGGGGGCCAAGAGACCCAGTACTTC. Protein: CAISTGGQETQYF.

The chain joins TRBV7-9 to TRBJ2-7; 8 bases match TRBD1. Trimming removed 4 bases from V and 7 bases from J; junction bases left unmatched: 12. CDR3 length: 15 residues. Germline V gene sequence: CDR1 SEHNR, CDR2 FQNEAQ (reference sequence). The CDR3 coding sequence is TGTGCCAGCAGCTACGGACAGGGTGGTGTCGGGGAGCAGTACTTC. Translated, it gives CASSYGQGGVGEQYF.

This clone has more than one count but fewer than ten. The chain uses TRBV6-4 and TRBJ1-5; D not resolved. This CDR3 has 14 amino acids. The V and J ends lost 0 bases and 6 bases respectively, with 9 bases between them. Germline V gene lookup returns CDR1 MRHNA and CDR2 SNTAGT. The CDR3, as DNA: TGTGCCAGCAGTGACTCGAATGAGGGTCAGCCCCAGCATTTT. Amino acid sequence: CASSDSNEGQPQHF.

The V gene is TRBV7-2, the J gene TRBJ1-3; D might be TRBD1 (6 bases). Germline V gene data show CDR1 as SGHTA and CDR2 as FQGNSA. CDR3 length: 17 amino acids. With 7 bases removed from V and 0 bases from J, the gap between germline ends came to 19 bases. The CDR3 here is CASTDGYRASSGNTIYF. The CDR3 DNA is TGTGCCAGCACCGACGGATACAGGGCGAGCTCTGGAAACACCATATATTTT.

The chain couples TRBV18 to TRBJ1-3; tentatively, D is TRBD1 (6 bases). Trimming cost V 3 bases and J 0 bases, with 12 bases left between them. Germline CDR1 reads KGHSH; CDR2 reads LQKENI. This CDR3 is built from 16 residues. In nucleotides, the CDR3 is TGTGCCAGCTCACCGCGAACAGGGCTCTCTGGAAACACCATATATTTT. Protein product: CASSPRTGLSGNTIYF.

The count of this clone is one. J is TRBJ1-4 and V is TRBV6-5; D possibly corresponds to TRBD1 (5 bases). The CDR3 covers 14 residues. V gave up 0 bases and J gave up 4 bases, with 6 bases separating them. Germline V CDR1 and CDR2: MNHEY, SVGAGI. The CDR3 nucleotides are TGTGCCAGCAGTTACTCGGGGGGTAATGAAAAACTGTTTTTT. Translating it yields CASSYSGGNEKLFF.

The rearrangement joins TRBV28 to TRBJ2-2; possible D gene TRBD2, 6 bases. There are 14 residues in the CDR3. Germline values: CDR1 MDHEN, CDR2 SYDVKM. The ends were cut back, 4 bases at V and 0 bases at J, with 6 bases in the middle. The CDR3 is CASSWGANTGELFF. CDR3 nucleotides: TGTGCCAGCAGTTGGGGGGCGAACACCGGGGAGCTGTTTTTT.

The V and J genes are TRBV15 and TRBJ2-5, with D maybe TRBD2 (6 bases). The V gene lost 1 base and the J gene lost 0 bases, with 9 bases spanning the gap. Germline-derived CDR1 and CDR2 are LNHNV and YYDKDF (reference sequence). This CDR3 is 15 amino acids long. The CDR3 nucleotides are TGTGCCACCAGCAGAGTTGGAGGGTACCAAGAGACCCAGTACTTC. As protein: CATSRVGGYQETQYF.

This clone has only one observation. The chain uses TRBV28 and TRBJ2-3; the D is unclear. Trimming stripped 5 bases from V and 0 bases from J, with 9 bases between. Germline CDR1 and CDR2: MDHEN and SYDVKM. The CDR3 loop spans 14 amino acids. CDR3 bases: TGTGCCAGCAGTCTCTCGCGCAGCACAGATACGCAGTATTTT. It translates to CASSLSRSTDTQYF. Based on the CDR3 plus reference TRBV28 and TRBJ2-3, the full variable domain is DVKVTQSSRYLVKRTGEKVFLECVQDMDHENMFWYRQDPGLGLRLIYFSYDVKMKEKGDIPEGYSVSREKKERFSLILESASTNQTSMYLCASSLSRSTDTQYFGPGTRLTVL.

V usage is TRBV5-6 and J usage is TRBJ1-2; no firm D call. Between the trimmed V and J ends, which lost 4 bases and 1 base, there was a span of 14 bases. Germline V lookup: CDR1 SGHDT, CDR2 YYEEEE. The CDR3 is 15 amino acids. CDR3 region: CASSTWPGGNYGYTF. DNA for the CDR3: TGTGCCAGCAGCACGTGGCCTGGCGGTAACTATGGCTACACCTTC.

Remarks on this clone: A read error may account for a junction end that differs from germline. The CDR3 sequence is CASSRNRGTGDF. In nucleotides, the CDR3 is TGTGCCAGCAGCCGCAACCGCGGGACCGGGGACTTC. This chain joins TRBV7-2 and TRBJ2-5; the D gene is possibly TRBD2 (6 bases). The CDR3 consists of 12 residues. Germline lookup yields CDR1 SGHTA and CDR2 FQGNSA.

This clone occurred once. The chain couples TRBV6-5 to TRBJ2-3, with TRBD2 as a possible D gene (7 bases). CDR1 is MNHEY and CDR2 is SVGAGI in the germline V gene. The CDR3 runs 13 residues. V shed 5 bases and J shed 14 bases, with 20 bases lying between them. CDR3 bases: TGTGCCAGCAGTGAACCGGGGGGCGTTCGGAGGTATTTT. It codes for CASSEPGGVRRYF.

This chain connects TRBV9 to TRBJ2-1; possible D gene TRBD2, 6 bases. Trimming stripped 0 bases from V and 9 bases from J, with 28 bases between. There are 19 residues in the CDR3. The germline V gene has CDR1 SGDLS and CDR2 YYNGEE. The CDR3 protein is CASSVETLEGVRGPGEQFF. The CDR3 bases are TGTGCCAGCAGCGTAGAGACCCTGGAGGGAGTAAGAGGACCAGGTGAGCAGTTCTTC.

The chain couples TRBV4-2 to TRBJ2-3, with D uncertain. This CDR3 comprises 16 residues. V was shortened by 0 bases and J by 2 bases, with 12 bases between the two germline ends. Germline V gene data show CDR1 as LGHNA and CDR2 as YNFKEQ. The CDR3 spells CASSQDKSQSTDTQYF. CDR3 in DNA: TGTGCCAGCAGCCAAGATAAGTCGCAGTCCACAGATACGCAGTATTTT.